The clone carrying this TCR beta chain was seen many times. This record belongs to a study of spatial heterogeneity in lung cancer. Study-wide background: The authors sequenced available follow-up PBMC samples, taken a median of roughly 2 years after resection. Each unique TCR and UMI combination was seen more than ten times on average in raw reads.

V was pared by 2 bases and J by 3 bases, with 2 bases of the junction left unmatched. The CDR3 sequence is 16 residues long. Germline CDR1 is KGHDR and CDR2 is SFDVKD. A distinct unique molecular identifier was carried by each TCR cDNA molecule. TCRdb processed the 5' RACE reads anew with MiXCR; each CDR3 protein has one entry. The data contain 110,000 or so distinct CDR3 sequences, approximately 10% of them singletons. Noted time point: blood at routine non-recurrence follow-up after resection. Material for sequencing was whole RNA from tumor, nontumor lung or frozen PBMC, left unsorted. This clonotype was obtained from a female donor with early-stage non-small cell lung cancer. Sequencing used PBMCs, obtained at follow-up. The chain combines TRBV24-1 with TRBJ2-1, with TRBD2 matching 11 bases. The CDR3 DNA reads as TGTGCCACCAGTGATTCCGGGACTAGCGGCTACAATGAGCAGTTCTTC. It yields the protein CATSDSGTSGYNEQFF.